The rows below give T cell receptor beta chains drawn from one sample of a study of Ad26.COV2.S vaccination and SARS-CoV-2 variants. Data came from immunoSEQ multiplex PCR; TCRdb stores just in-frame clones and leaves some out. This table holds approximately 480,000 clones, 70% to 90% found once. The specimen comprised peripheral blood, sampled in a trial of Ad26.COV2.S vaccine versus placebo. The source is a person aged 18 to 65 who received the Ad26.COV2.S COVID-19 vaccine or a placebo. Each CDR3 is given with its conserved first and last residue. The D gene is left open where the match is weak. Rows may omit the clone size; those that give it use once, few, many or a size class.

TRBV28	NA	NA	TRBJ1-3	TGTGCCAGCAGTATCCTCGGGGCTGGTGGAAACACCATATATTTT	CASSILGAGGNTIYF
TRBV7-9	NA	few	TRBJ1-1	TGTGCCAGCAGCCGGACAGCAGAAGCTTTCTTT	CASSRTAEAFF
TRBV7-3	TRBD2	NA	TRBJ2-3	TGTGCCAGCAGCCCGGCGGGGGGAGATACGCAGTATTTT	CASSPAGGDTQYF
TRBV5-4	NA	NA	TRBJ1-4	TGTGCCAGCAGCACGGGGGGGGGCCCAACTAATGAAAAACTGTTTTTT	CASSTGGGPTNEKLFF
TRBV9	NA	few	TRBJ1-3	TGTGCCAGCAGCGTAGTAGGCAGGAGCTCTGGAAACACCATATATTTT	CASSVVGRSSGNTIYF
TRBV19	NA	NA	TRBJ2-3	TGTGCCAGTAGTACCCTACCAGATACGCAGTATTTT	CASSTLPDTQYF
TRBV11-1	NA	NA	TRBJ2-7	TGTGCCAGCAGCCAAGGACCCGACCGGGCCTACGAGCAGTACTTC	CASSQGPDRAYEQYF
TRBV4-2	NA	NA	TRBJ2-7	TGTGCCAGCAGCCCCCCCGGGACGTACGAGCAGTACTTC	CASSPPGTYEQYF
TRBV29-1	NA	NA	TRBJ2-7	TGCAGCGTGCGAGTTACACTGAGTACCTACGAGCAGTACTTC	CSVRVTLSTYEQYF
TRBV21-1	NA	NA	TRBJ2-3	TGTGCCAGCAGCAAAGCGCTTTTAAGGGTCCGCGGGGATACGCAGTATTTT	CASSKALLRVRGDTQYF
TRBV7-8	NA	NA	TRBJ1-1	TGTGCCAGCAGCACTTCCCCAGGTGGCACTGAAGCTTTCTTT	CASSTSPGGTEAFF
TRBV27	TRBD2	NA	TRBJ2-7	TGTGCCAGCAGTTTATCGATCGGACTAGCGGGAACTCCTACCTACGAGCAGTACTTC	CASSLSIGLAGTPTYEQYF
TRBV7-9	NA	NA	TRBJ2-3	TGTGCCAGCAGCTTAGGCTGGCAGCTCACAGATACGCAGTATTTT	CASSLGWQLTDTQYF
TRBV4-3	NA	NA	TRBJ1-2	TGCGCCAGCAGCCAAGATAGAAACCGGGACTGGTTCTATGGCTACACCTTC	CASSQDRNRDWFYGYTF
TRBV7-9	NA	NA	TRBJ2-1	TGTGCCAGCAGCTTATCCGGGAGAGGTATTTATGAGCAGTTCTTC	CASSLSGRGIYEQFF
TRBV3-1/TRBV3-2	TRBD1	NA	TRBJ1-1	TGTGCCAGCAGCCAGGGTTTACAGGGGGGCACTGAAGCTTTCTTT	CASSQGLQGGTEAFF
TRBV19	NA	NA	TRBJ1-1	TGTGCCAGTAGTAAGGATAAAAACACTGAAGCTTTCTTT	CASSKDKNTEAFF
TRBV7-6	NA	NA	TRBJ1-6	TGTGCCAGCAGCTTAGAGTTCCGGGGAGGTAGCTATAATTCACCCCTCCACTTT	CASSLEFRGGSYNSPLHF
TRBV19	NA	NA	TRBJ1-5	TGTGCCAGTAGAACGAGGGACAAGGGGAATCAGCCCCAGCATTTT	CASRTRDKGNQPQHF
TRBV7-9	NA	NA	TRBJ1-2	TGTGCCAGCAGCGTTACAGGGTTCCACTATGGCTACACCTTC	CASSVTGFHYGYTF
TRBV28	NA	NA	TRBJ1-5	TGTGCCAGCAGTCCCCAAGCGGCAGGGGCCAATCAGCCCCAGCATTTT	CASSPQAAGANQPQHF
TRBV19	TRBD1	NA	TRBJ2-2	TGTGCCAGTAGTAGGGACAGGGCCGCAGGGGAGCTGTTTTTT	CASSRDRAAGELFF
TRBV13	NA	NA	TRBJ2-3	TGTGCCAGCAGCTTAAGTGACGATACGCAGTATTTT	CASSLSDDTQYF
TRBV28	NA	NA	TRBJ1-5	TGTGCCAGCAGTTTAGTGGGCGGATTTAGCAATCAGCCCCAGCATTTT	CASSLVGGFSNQPQHF
TRBV6-2/TRBV6-3	TRBD1	NA	TRBJ2-4	TGTGCCAGCAGTGGGGGGACAGGGACGGTTCAGTACTTC	CASSGGTGTVQYF
TRBV5-1	NA	NA	TRBJ2-2	TGCGCCAGCGCCTCGGCGGCGAACACCGGGGAGCTGTTTTTT	CASASAANTGELFF